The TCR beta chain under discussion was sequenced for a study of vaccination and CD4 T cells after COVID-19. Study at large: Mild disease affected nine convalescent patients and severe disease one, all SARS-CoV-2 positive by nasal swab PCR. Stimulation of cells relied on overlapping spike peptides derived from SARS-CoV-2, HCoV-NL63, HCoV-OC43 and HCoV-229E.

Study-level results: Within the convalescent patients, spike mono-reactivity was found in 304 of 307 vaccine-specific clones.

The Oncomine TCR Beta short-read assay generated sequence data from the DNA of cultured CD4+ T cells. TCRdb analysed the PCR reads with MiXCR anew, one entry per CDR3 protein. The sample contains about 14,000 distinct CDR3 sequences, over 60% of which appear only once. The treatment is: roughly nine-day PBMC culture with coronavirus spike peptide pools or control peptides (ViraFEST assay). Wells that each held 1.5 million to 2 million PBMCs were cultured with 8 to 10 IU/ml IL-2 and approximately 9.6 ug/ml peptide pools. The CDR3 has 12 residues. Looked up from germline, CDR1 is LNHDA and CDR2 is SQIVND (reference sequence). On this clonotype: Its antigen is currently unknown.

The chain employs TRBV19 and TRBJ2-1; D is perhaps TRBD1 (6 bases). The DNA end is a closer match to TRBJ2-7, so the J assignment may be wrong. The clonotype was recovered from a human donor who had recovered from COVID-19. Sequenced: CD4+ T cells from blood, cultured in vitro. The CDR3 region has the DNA TGTGCCAGTAGTACTACAGGGAAGGAGCAGTACTTC. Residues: CASSTTGKEQYF.